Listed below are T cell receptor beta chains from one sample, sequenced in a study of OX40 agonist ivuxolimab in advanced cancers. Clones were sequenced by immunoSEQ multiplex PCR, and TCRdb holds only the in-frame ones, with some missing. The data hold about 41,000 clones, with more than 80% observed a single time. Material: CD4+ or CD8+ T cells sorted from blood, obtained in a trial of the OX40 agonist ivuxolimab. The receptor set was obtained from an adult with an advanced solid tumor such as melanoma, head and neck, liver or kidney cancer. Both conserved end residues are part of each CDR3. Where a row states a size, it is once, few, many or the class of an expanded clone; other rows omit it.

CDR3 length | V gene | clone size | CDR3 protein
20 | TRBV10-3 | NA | CAISGAGRVLRQSGANVLTF
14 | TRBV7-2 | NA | CASSFSGRGDTQYF
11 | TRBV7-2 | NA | CASSLADTQYF
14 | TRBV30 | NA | CAWSGSGTIYGYTF
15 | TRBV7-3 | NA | CASSAVSPARDTQYF
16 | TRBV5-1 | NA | CASSRQGIEDNSPLHF
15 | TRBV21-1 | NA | CASSKRIYRVSLAFF
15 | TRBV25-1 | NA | CASRATGGAGQPQHF
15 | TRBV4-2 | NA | CASSPRTGANEKLFF
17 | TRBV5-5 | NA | CASTLAGGPGGVHPLHF
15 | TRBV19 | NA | CASRGTGVYTGELFF
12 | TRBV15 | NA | CATSQMGYEQYF
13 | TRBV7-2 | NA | CASSSDWNTEAFF
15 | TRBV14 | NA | CASSQPTGVQEKLFF
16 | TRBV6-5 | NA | CASSYRDRISGNTIYF
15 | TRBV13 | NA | CASSLAGGPSDEQFF
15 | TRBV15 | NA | CATSRGGYSGNTIYF
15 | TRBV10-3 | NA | CAISEFGTETDTQYF
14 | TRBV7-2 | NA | CASSLVPSNQPQHF
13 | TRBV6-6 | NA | CASSRGPPSEQYF
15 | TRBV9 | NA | CASSVGDSRQNEQYF
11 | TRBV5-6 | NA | CATGQQETQYF
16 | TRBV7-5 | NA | CARSLLRESPAGELFF
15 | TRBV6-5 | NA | CASSPRDGLLQPQHF
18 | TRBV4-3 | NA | CASSQVLSSGGSYNEQFF
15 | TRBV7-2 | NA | CASSRAGVPTDTQYF
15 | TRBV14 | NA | CASSQADRGTYEQYF
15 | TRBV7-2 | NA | CASSSLGYSNQPQHF
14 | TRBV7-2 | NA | CASRDRGWTGELFF
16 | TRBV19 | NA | CASSIGSGANTGELFF
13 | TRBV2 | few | CASRQGASGGYTF
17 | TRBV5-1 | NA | CASSLASGSQSTDTQYF
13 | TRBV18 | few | CASSIDRNQPQHF
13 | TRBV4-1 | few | CASSQERASGYTF
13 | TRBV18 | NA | CASSPQKDTEAFF
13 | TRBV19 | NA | CASSAGRQETQYF
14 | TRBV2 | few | CASSSALDTDTQYF
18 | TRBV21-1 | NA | CASSKAPQGDYSNQPQHF
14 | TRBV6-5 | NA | CASSKRSGANVLTF
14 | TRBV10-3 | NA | CATGPNRDQETQYF
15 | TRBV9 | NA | CASSVEGRRGTEAFF
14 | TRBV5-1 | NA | CASRGEPDANEQFF
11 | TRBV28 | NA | CASSLDMAAFF
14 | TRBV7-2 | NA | CATSLGQFQETQYF
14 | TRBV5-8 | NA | CASSLGQGNYGYTF